This T cell receptor (beta chain) was obtained from a study of T cell responses to AZD1222 COVID-19 vaccine. General study findings and limits: CD4 TCRs covered the whole spike, strongest at regions 160-218 and 743-854.

Germline CDR1 MNHEY, CDR2 SVGEGT. The CDR3 runs to 16 residues. Between the trimmed V and J ends, which lost 2 bases and 1 base, there was a span of 12 bases. The data were produced by immunoSEQ multiplex PCR, yet TCRdb's version contains in-frame clones alone and is incomplete. The table records just under 20,000 clones, 84% of them present only once. Concerning this clone: Its antigen is as yet unknown.

This chain connects TRBV6-2 or TRBV6-3 to TRBJ1-5; a weak D match, TRBD1 (6 bases). The sample here was peripheral blood, taken 28 days after the second AZD1222 dose. This receptor was obtained from an adult who received the AZD1222 COVID-19 vaccine. The CDR3 DNA follows: TGTGCCAGCAGTTACCTTGGGGGGGCGAGCAATCAGCCCCAGCATTTT. Encoded protein: CASSYLGGASNQPQHF.